This TCR beta chain was documented in a study of Ad26.COV2.S vaccination and SARS-CoV-2 variants. Study in general: Into the muscle, Ad26.COV2.S was dosed once or twice, 56 days apart.

Assay: immunoSEQ multiplex PCR; the TCRdb copy retains only in-frame clones and omits some. Of 350,000 to 500,000 clones listed, around 87% are singletons. Concerning this clone: The target antigen is unknown.

General observations from the study: The study found higher spike-specific TCR breadth in vaccine than placebo recipients. A substantial breadth of spike-specific CD8+ and CD4+ T cell responses after vaccination has been reported.

Indicated treatment: some 20 received Ad26.COV2.S at low or high dose, single or two shots; a few received placebo; per-sample allocation not given. Sampling was done on day 63 after the first vaccine or placebo injection. Germline values: CDR1 MNHEY, CDR2 SMNVEV (reference sequence). Trimming took off 4 bases at V and 3 bases at J, with 10 bases between the two ends. The CDR3 runs to 13 residues. Sample: peripheral blood, taken in a trial of Ad26.COV2.S vaccine versus placebo. The chain uses TRBV27 and TRBJ2-7; perhaps TRBD2 as D (6 bases). This clonotype was obtained from a person aged 18-60 years who received the Ad26.COV2.S COVID-19 vaccine or a placebo. The CDR3 loop reads CASSSRDHYEQYF. DNA for the CDR3: TGTGCCAGCAGTTCGCGGGACCACTACGAGCAGTACTTC.